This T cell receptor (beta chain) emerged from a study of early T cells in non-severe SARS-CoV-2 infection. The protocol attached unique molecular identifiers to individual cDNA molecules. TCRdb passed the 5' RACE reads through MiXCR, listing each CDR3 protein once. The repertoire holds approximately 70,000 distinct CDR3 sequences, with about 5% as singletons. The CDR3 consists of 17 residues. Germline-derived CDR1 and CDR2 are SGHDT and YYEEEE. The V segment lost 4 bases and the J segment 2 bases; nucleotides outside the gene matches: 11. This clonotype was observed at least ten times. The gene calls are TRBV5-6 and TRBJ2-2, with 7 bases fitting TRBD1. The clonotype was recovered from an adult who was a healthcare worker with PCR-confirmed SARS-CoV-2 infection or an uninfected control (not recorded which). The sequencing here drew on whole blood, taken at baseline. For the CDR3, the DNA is TGTGCCAGCAGCGATCTGAGGGGGCGCGGAAACACCGGGGAGCTGTTTTTT. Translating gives CASSDLRGRGNTGELFF.